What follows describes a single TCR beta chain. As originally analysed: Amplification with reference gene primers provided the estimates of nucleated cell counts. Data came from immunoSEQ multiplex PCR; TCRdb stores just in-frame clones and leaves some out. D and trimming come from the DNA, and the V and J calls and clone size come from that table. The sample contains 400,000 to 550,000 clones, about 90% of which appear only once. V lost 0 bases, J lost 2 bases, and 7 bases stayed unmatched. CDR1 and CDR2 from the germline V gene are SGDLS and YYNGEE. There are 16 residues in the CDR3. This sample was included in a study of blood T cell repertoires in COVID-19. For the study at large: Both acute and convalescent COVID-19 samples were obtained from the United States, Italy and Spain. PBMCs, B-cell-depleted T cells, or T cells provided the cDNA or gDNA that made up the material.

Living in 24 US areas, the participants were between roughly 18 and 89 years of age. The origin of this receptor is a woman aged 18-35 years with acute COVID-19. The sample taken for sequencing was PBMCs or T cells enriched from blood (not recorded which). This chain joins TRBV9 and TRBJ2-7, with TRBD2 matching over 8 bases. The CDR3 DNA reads TGTGCCAGCAGCGTAGAAGGAAGACTAGCGCCCTACGAGCAGTACTTC. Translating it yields CASSVEGRLAPYEQYF.